This passage covers 8 T cell receptor beta chains from one sample sequenced in a study of T cell responses to AZD1222 COVID-19 vaccine. Only in-frame clones appear in the TCRdb table, and some are missing; sequencing was by immunoSEQ multiplex PCR. This table has just under 150,000 clones, 70% to 90% appearing once. Sequenced material: peripheral blood, taken 28 days after the second AZD1222 dose. The receptors derive from an adult who received the AZD1222 COVID-19 vaccine.

This clone appeared once. This chain joins TRBV5-8 and TRBJ2-7; maybe TRBD2 (5 bases). The CDR3 is made up of 13 amino acids. Germline-derived CDR1 and CDR2 are SGHTS and YDEGEE. V was shortened by 4 bases and J by 3 bases, with 11 bases between the two germline ends. For the CDR3, the DNA is TGTGCCAGCAGCAGAGGGCGGAACTACGAGCAGTACTTC. It encodes CASSRGRNYEQYF.

The chain has TRBV7-2 and TRBJ1-1; possibly TRBD1 for D (5 bases). V was clipped by 7 bases and J by 3 bases, with 15 bases between them. The CDR3 runs 14 residues. The germline V gene encodes CDR1 SGHTA and CDR2 FQGNSA. The CDR3 here is CASTLIEGYTEAFF. The CDR3 DNA reads TGTGCCAGCACCCTAATTGAGGGGTACACTGAAGCTTTCTTT.

CDR3 bases: TGTGCCTGGAGCAGGACAGGGGGTGAGAACGAGCAGTACTTC. It specifies CAWSRTGGENEQYF. The rearrangement joins TRBV30 to TRBJ2-7; 10 bases line up with TRBD1. The V gene end was trimmed by 3 bases and the J gene end by 5 bases; junction bases not matched to a gene: 7. Germline values: CDR1 GTSNPN, CDR2 SVGIG (reference sequence). This CDR3 has 14 amino acids.

The chain joins TRBV7-9 to TRBJ2-1; D might be TRBD1 (5 bases). The V gene's germline CDR1 is SEHNR and CDR2 FQNEAQ (reference sequence). V lost 5 bases and J lost 0, with 8 bases in between. The CDR3 runs to 14 residues. The CDR3 region is CASSQTASYNEQFF. CDR3 sequence (DNA): TGTGCCAGCAGCCAGACAGCCTCCTACAATGAGCAGTTCTTC.

This sequence joins TRBV30 and TRBJ2-3; 10 nucleotides line up with TRBD2. Unmatched junction bases numbered 8, after V lost 5 bases and J lost 3 bases. This CDR3 spans 15 amino acids. Germline-derived CDR1 and CDR2 are GTSNPN and SVGIG (reference sequence). The CDR3 region is CAWRGSGRGTDTQYF. CDR3 in DNA: TGTGCCTGGCGGGGCAGCGGGAGGGGGACAGATACGCAGTATTTT.

In DNA, the CDR3 is TGTGCCAGCAGCTTATCCAATCCCGCTACAGATACGCAGTATTTT. Protein product: CASSLSNPATDTQYF. This chain uses TRBV7-6 with TRBJ2-3; D unclear. Germline CDR1 reads SGHVS; CDR2 reads FNYEAQ. Trimming took 2 bases from V and 3 from J, leaving 12 bases between them. This CDR3 has 15 amino acids.

Regarding this clone: One end of the junction does not line up with germline, which may come from a read error. The chain employs TRBV6-5 and TRBJ1-5; D remains ambiguous. The CDR3 is made up of 14 amino acids. Looked up from germline, CDR1 is MNHEY and CDR2 is SVGAGI. CDR3 loop: CATRLMDGKQPQHF. The CDR3, as DNA: TGTGCCACCCGTCTAATGGACGGCAAACAGCCCCAGCATTTT.

A single count supports this clone. V gene TRBV7-6 combines with J gene TRBJ2-7; D may be TRBD1 or TRBD2 (5 bases each). The germline V gene encodes CDR1 SGHVS and CDR2 FNYEAQ. Trimming took 5 bases from V and 4 from J, leaving 21 bases between them. The CDR3 consists of 16 residues. The CDR3 bases are TGTGCCAGCAGCCCGCTTCAGGGAGCAGGTTCTTACGAGCAGTACTTC. Translation: CASSPLQGAGSYEQYF. The full variable domain, in which reference TRBV7-6 and TRBJ2-7 provide the parts outside the CDR3, is GAGVSQSPRYKVTKRGQDVALRCDPISGHVSLYWYRQALGQGPEFLTYFNYEAQQDKSGLPNDRFSAERPEGSISTLTIQRTEQRDSAMYRCASSPLQGAGSYEQYFGPGTRLTVT.